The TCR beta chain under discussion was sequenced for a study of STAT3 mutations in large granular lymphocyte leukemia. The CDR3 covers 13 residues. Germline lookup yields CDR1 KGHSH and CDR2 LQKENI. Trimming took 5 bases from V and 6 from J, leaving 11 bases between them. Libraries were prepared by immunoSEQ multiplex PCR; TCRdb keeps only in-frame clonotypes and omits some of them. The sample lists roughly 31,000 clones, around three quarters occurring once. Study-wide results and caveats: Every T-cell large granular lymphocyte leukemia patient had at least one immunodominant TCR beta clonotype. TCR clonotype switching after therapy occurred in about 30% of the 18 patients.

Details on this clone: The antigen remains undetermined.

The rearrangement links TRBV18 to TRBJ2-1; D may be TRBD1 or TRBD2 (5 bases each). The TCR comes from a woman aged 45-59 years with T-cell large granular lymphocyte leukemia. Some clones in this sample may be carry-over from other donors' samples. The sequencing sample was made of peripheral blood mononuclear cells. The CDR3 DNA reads TGTGCCAGCTCATCCGGGACGGTCAATGAGCAGTTCTTC. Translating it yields CASSSGTVNEQFF.